The 17 T cell receptor beta chains listed next were all sequenced from one sample in a study of blood T cell repertoires in COVID-19. Profiled with immunoSEQ multiplex PCR; TCRdb holds only in-frame clones, not every one. There are 20,000 to 25,000 clones in the sample; 81% occur only once, and approximately 7% lies in the top ten. Sequencing was performed on peripheral blood. The receptors were sampled from a man aged 65 to 79 with acute or convalescent COVID-19.

The V gene is TRBV6-5, the J gene TRBJ2-1; TRBD1 matches at 8 bases. CDR1 is MNHEY, CDR2 SVGAGI, per germline. The CDR3 runs 13 residues. Trimming removed 9 bases from V and 1 base from J; junction bases left unmatched: 2. CDR3 coding DNA: TGTGCCAGTGGACAGGGATCCTACAATGAGCAGTTCTTC. Translating gives CASGQGSYNEQFF.

This clone was seen only a few times. The chain has TRBV4-3 and TRBJ1-1, with TRBD1 matching 9 bases. The trim removed 3 bases at V and 1 base at J, leaving 3 bases unmatched. CDR1 and CDR2 from the germline V gene are LGHNA and YSLEER. The CDR3 extends over 15 amino acids. The CDR3 nucleotides read TGCGCCAGCAGCCACGCGGACAGGGGGAACACTGAAGCTTTCTTT. This translates into CASSHADRGNTEAFF.

J is TRBJ1-2 and V is TRBV27, with 8 bases fitting TRBD1. Trimming took 4 bases from V and 4 from J; bases not matched to a gene: 5. The CDR3 has 14 amino acids. The germline CDR1 and CDR2 sequences are MNHEY and SMNVEV (reference sequence). The CDR3 protein is CASSSRGLVYGYTF. As DNA, the CDR3 is TGTGCCAGCAGTTCCAGGGGGCTGGTCTATGGCTACACCTTC.

This rearrangement joins TRBV18 to TRBJ2-3; the match to TRBD2 covers 7 bases. V trimming: 4 bases; J trimming: 3 bases; junction bases outside the gene matches: 10. The CDR3 contains 16 residues. Per the germline V gene, CDR1 is KGHSH and CDR2 is LQKENI. Written as DNA, the CDR3 is TGTGCCAGCTCACTCGTCGGGACGGGAGGAACAGATACGCAGTATTTT. Translated, it gives CASSLVGTGGTDTQYF.

V usage is TRBV30 and J usage is TRBJ1-5; D unresolved. The V end lost 0 bases, the J end lost 0 bases, and 3 bases lay between the germline ends. The germline V gene encodes CDR1 GTSNPN and CDR2 SVGIG (reference sequence). This CDR3 is built from 13 residues. The CDR3 coding sequence is TGTGCCTGGAGTGTAGCTAGCAATCAGCCCCAGCATTTT. This gives the protein CAWSVASNQPQHF.

V gene TRBV10-3 combines with J gene TRBJ1-1; D is unresolved. Germline V gene data show CDR1 as ENHRY and CDR2 as SYGVKD. The CDR3 runs to 12 residues. Trimming stripped 6 bases from V and 3 bases from J, with 8 bases between. The DNA for the CDR3 is TGTGCCATCAGGATTTCGGACACTGAAGCTTTCTTT. Its translation: CAIRISDTEAFF.

V gene TRBV5-1 combines with J gene TRBJ2-3; 9 positions agree with TRBD2. Germline V CDR1 and CDR2: SGHRS, YFSETQ. The CDR3 loop spans 16 amino acids. V shed 4 bases, J shed 4 bases, and the junction held 10 bases outside the gene matches. CDR3 protein: CASSPDRRGGADTQYF. The CDR3 DNA sequence: TGCGCCAGCAGCCCCGATAGGCGGGGGGGCGCAGATACGCAGTATTTT.

This chain uses TRBV21-1 with TRBJ1-3. TRBV21-1 counts as a pseudogene. The CDR3 runs 16 residues. The CDR3 coding sequence is TGTGCCAGCAAGGGGGGGCACAGTTCCTCTGGAAACACCATATATTTT. Protein sequence: CASKGGHSSSGNTIYF.

The V gene is TRBV29-1, the J gene TRBJ2-2; D possibly corresponds to TRBD1 (7 bases). This CDR3 is built from 16 residues. From germline, CDR1 is SQVTM and CDR2 ANQGSEA. V lost 6 bases to trimming and J lost 0 bases, with 17 bases between them. The CDR3 DNA sequence: TGCAGCGTAACCCCGACAGGGAGGACGAACACCGGGGAGCTGTTTTTT. Protein: CSVTPTGRTNTGELFF.

This chain links TRBV5-1 with TRBJ2-5, with 8 bases that match TRBD1. V shed 0 bases, J shed 1 base, and the junction held 2 bases outside the gene matches. The CDR3 is 15 residues long. Per germline, CDR1 SGHRS and CDR2 YFSETQ. The CDR3 is CASSLGTGPQETQYF. CDR3 in DNA: TGCGCCAGCAGCTTGGGGACAGGGCCCCAAGAGACCCAGTACTTC.

V is TRBV7-9 and J is TRBJ1-5; D uncertain. The CDR3 loop spans 14 amino acids. V lost 5 bases and J lost 3, with 11 bases in between. From germline, CDR1 is SEHNR and CDR2 FQNEAQ (reference sequence). The CDR3 protein is CASSQDSFNQPQHF. In DNA form, the CDR3 reads TGTGCCAGCAGCCAGGACTCATTCAATCAGCCCCAGCATTTT.

V usage is TRBV7-9 and J usage is TRBJ2-5, with 10 bases that match TRBD2. The length of the CDR3 is 16 residues. Trimming at V came to 5 bases and at J to 4 bases, leaving 10 bases not matched to a gene. Germline V gene lookup returns CDR1 SEHNR and CDR2 FQNEAQ (reference sequence). CDR3 sequence: CASSRGLAAQRETQYF. CDR3 DNA: TGTGCCAGCAGCCGAGGACTAGCGGCCCAGCGAGAGACCCAGTACTTC.

The V and J genes are TRBV6-5 and TRBJ1-6; D possibly corresponds to TRBD1 (6 bases). Germline loops: CDR1 MNHEY, CDR2 SVGAGI. V was clipped by 7 bases and J by 10 bases, with 14 bases between them. This CDR3 region has 13 residues. CDR3 bases: TGTGCCAGCATCGACAGGCTCGAATCACCCCTCCACTTT. It encodes CASIDRLESPLHF.

The CDR3 DNA reads TGTGCCAGCAGCCCCCGGACTAGCGGGGACCAAGAGACCCAGTACTTC. Its translation: CASSPRTSGDQETQYF. J is TRBJ2-5 and V is TRBV9; 12 bases fit TRBD2. This CDR3 is built from 16 residues. Per germline, CDR1 SGDLS and CDR2 YYNGEE. V dropped 4 bases and J dropped 0; count of bases not matched to a gene: 4. The entire variable domain, with the rest obtained from reference TRBV9 and TRBJ2-5, is as follows: DSGVTQTPKHLITATGQRVTLRCSPRSGDLSVYWYQQSLDQGLQFLIQYYNGEERAKGNILERFSAQQFPDLHSELNLSSLELGDSALYFCASSPRTSGDQETQYFGPGTRLLVL.

The chain is built from TRBV7-2 and TRBJ2-7; 10 bases line up with TRBD2. Per the germline V gene, CDR1 is SGHTA and CDR2 is FQGNSA. The V gene end was trimmed by 1 base and the J gene end by 4 bases; junction bases not matched to a gene: 7. There are 16 residues in the CDR3. The CDR3 sequence: CASSLGLAGARYEQYF. CDR3 in DNA: TGTGCCAGCAGCTTAGGGCTAGCGGGAGCAAGGTACGAGCAGTACTTC.

CDR3 amino acids: CASSLRGQGARGAYGYTF. The CDR3 nucleotides read TGTGCCAGCAGTTTAAGGGGACAGGGGGCGCGGGGGGCATACGGCTACACCTTC. The chain links TRBV27 to TRBJ1-2; 12 bases fit TRBD1. This CDR3 is built from 18 residues. Per germline, CDR1 MNHEY and CDR2 SMNVEV (reference sequence). V lost 2 bases and J lost 8; bases outside the gene matches: 15.

This chain uses TRBV15 with TRBJ2-5, with TRBD1 identical over 9 bases. The length of the CDR3 is 15 residues. CDR1 and CDR2 from the germline V gene are LNHNV and YYDKDF (reference sequence). Unmatched junction bases numbered 9, after V lost 1 base and J lost 9 bases. Written as DNA, the CDR3 is TGTGCCACCAGCAGAGCCGGCGGACAGGGGCGAGCCCAGTACTTC. Translating gives CATSRAGGQGRAQYF.